The T cell receptor (beta chain) under discussion was sequenced for a study of radiation and T cells in renal cell carcinoma. This clone was counted once. TCRdb's copy holds only in-frame clones and misses some; the assay was immunoSEQ multiplex PCR. The sample has more than 15,000 clones, around 63% seen once. V lost 6 bases, J lost 4 bases, and 24 bases lay in between. CDR1 is SEHNR and CDR2 is FQNEAQ in the germline V gene (reference sequence). The length of the CDR3 is 17 residues. Specified treatment: treatment-naive control, cytoreductive nephrectomy. The TCR was taken from a man aged 45 to 65 with renal cell carcinoma. The chain uses TRBV7-9 and TRBJ1-1; D not certain. The sequencing here drew on tumor tissue, taken from a patient whose treatment was nephrectomy without radiotherapy. The CDR3 region has the DNA TGTGCCAGCAGACCAAACCCCGGGAAAGAGAAAAGCACTGAAGCTTTCTTT. Amino acids: CASRPNPGKEKSTEAFF.